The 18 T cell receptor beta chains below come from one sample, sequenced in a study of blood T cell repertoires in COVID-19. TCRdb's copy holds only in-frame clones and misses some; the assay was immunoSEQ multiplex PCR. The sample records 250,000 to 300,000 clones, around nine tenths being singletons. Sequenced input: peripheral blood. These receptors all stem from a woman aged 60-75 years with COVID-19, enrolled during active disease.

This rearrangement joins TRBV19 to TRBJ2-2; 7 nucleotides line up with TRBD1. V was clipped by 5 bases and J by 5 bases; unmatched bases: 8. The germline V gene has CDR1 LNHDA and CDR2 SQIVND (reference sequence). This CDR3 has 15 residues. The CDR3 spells CASSLARGSTGELFF. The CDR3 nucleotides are TGTGCCAGTAGTCTGGCCAGGGGGAGTACCGGGGAGCTGTTTTTT.

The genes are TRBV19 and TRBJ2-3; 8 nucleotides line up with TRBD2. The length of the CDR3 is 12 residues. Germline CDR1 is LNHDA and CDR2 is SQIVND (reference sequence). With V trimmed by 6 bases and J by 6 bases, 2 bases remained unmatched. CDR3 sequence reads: CASRSGGDTQYF. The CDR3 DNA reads TGTGCCAGTAGGAGCGGGGGTGATACGCAGTATTTT.

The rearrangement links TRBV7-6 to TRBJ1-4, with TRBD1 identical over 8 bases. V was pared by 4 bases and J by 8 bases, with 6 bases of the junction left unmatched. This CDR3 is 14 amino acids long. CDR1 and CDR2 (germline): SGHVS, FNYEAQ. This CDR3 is CASSSGQGMEKLFF. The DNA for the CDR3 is TGTGCCAGCAGCTCCGGACAGGGTATGGAAAAACTGTTTTTT.

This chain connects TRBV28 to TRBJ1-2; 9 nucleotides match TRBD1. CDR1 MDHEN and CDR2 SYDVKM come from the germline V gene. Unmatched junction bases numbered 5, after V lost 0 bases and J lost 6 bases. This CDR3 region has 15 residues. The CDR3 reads CASSLWGDRDHGYTF. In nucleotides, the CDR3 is TGTGCCAGCAGTTTATGGGGGGACAGGGACCATGGCTACACCTTC.

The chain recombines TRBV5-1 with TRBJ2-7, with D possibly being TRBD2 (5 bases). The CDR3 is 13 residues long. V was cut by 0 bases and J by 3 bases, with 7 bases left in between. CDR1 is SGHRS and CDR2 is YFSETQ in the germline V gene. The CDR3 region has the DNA TGCGCCAGCAGCTTGGAGGGAGTCTACGAGCAGTACTTC. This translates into CASSLEGVYEQYF.

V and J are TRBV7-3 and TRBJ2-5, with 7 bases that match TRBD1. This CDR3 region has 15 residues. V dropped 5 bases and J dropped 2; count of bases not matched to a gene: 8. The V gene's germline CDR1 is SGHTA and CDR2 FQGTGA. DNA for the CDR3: TGTGCCAGCAGCCCGACCGGGACAGCGCAAGAGACCCAGTACTTC. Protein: CASSPTGTAQETQYF.

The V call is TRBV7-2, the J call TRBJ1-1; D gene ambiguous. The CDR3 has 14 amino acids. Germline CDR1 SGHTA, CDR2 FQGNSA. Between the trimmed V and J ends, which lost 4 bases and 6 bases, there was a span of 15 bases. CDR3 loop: CASSSGLVAAEAFF. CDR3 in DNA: TGTGCCAGCAGCTCCGGACTGGTAGCTGCTGAAGCTTTCTTT. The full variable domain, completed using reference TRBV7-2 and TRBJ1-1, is GAGVSQSPSNKVTEKGKDVELRCDPISGHTALYWYRQSLGQGLEFLIYFQGNSAPDKSGLPSDRFSAERTGGSVSTLTIQRTQQEDSAVYLCASSSGLVAAEAFFGQGTRLTVV.

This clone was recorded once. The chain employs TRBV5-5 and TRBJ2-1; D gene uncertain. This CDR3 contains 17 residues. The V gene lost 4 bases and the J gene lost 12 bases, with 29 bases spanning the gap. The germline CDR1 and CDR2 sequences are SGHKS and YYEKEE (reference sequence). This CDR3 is CASSLLEEPRALWVQFF. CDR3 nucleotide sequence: TGTGCCAGCAGCCTACTCGAGGAGCCCCGCGCCCTTTGGGTGCAGTTCTTC.

The CDR3 DNA is TGTGCCTGGAGTCGACCCGGGGGGGCCAGCTACAATGAGCAGTTCTTC. It specifies CAWSRPGGASYNEQFF. The J gene is TRBJ2-1, the V gene TRBV30; TRBD2 agrees at 8 bases. Trimming at V came to 2 bases and at J to 3 bases, leaving 9 bases not matched to a gene. In germline, CDR1 is GTSNPN, CDR2 SVGIG (reference sequence). The CDR3 length is 16 residues.

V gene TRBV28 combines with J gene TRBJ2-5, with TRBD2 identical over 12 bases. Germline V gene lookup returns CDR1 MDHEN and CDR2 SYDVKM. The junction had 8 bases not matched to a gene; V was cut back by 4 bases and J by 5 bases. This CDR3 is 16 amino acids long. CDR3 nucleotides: TGTGCCAGCAGTTCAAGACTAGCGGGAGACGGGGAGACCCAGTACTTC. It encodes CASSSRLAGDGETQYF.

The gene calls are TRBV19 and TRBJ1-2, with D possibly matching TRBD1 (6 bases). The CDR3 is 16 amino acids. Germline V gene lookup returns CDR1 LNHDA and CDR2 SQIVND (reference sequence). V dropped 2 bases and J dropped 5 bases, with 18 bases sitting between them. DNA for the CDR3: TGTGCCAGTAGTATACAGGACAGTGGGATCGGGTATGGCTACACCTTC. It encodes CASSIQDSGIGYGYTF.

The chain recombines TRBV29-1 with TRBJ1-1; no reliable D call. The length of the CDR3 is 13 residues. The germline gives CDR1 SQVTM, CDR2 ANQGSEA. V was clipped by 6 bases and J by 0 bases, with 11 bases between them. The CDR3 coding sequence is TGCAGCGTACGGCAACAGCTGAACACTGAAGCTTTCTTT. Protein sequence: CSVRQQLNTEAFF.

CDR3 amino acids: CASSATGNTEAFF. CDR3 nucleotide sequence: TGTGCCAGTAGTGCTACAGGGAACACTGAAGCTTTCTTT. This sequence joins TRBV19 and TRBJ1-1; tentatively, D is TRBD1 (5 bases). Trimming left V 5 bases short and J 1 base short, with 8 bases between. The CDR3 totals 13 residues. Germline CDR1 is LNHDA and CDR2 is SQIVND (reference sequence).

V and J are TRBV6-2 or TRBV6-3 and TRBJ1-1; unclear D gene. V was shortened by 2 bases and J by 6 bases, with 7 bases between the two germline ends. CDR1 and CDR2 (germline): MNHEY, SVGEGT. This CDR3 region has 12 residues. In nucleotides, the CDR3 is TGTGCCAGCAGTTACGCGTACGCTGAAGCTTTCTTT. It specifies CASSYAYAEAFF.

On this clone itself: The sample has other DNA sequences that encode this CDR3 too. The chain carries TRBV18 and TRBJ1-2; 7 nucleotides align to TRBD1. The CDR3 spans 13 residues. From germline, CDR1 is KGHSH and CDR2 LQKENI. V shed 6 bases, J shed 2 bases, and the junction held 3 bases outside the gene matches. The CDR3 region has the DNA TGTGCCAGCTCCCCGGGACAGAACTATGGCTACACCTTC. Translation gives CASSPGQNYGYTF.

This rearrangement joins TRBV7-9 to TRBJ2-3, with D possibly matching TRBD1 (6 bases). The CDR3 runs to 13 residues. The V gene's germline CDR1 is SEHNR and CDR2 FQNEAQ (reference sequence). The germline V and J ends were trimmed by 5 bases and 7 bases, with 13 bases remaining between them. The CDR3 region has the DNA TGTGCCAGCAGCCAGCTGGGGGCCAATACGCAGTATTTT. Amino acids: CASSQLGANTQYF. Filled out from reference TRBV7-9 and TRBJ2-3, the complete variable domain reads DTGVSQNPRHKITKRGQNVTFRCDPISEHNRLYWYRQTLGQGPEFLTYFQNEAQLEKSRLLSDRFSAERPKGSFSTLEIQRTEQGDSAMYLCASSQLGANTQYFGPGTRLTVL.

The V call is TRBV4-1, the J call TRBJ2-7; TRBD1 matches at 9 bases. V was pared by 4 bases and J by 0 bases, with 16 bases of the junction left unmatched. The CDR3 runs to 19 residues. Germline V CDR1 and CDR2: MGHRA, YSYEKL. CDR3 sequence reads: CASSRQYGTGLSLSYEQYF. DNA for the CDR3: TGCGCCAGCAGCCGCCAATACGGGACAGGGCTTTCCCTCTCCTACGAGCAGTACTTC.

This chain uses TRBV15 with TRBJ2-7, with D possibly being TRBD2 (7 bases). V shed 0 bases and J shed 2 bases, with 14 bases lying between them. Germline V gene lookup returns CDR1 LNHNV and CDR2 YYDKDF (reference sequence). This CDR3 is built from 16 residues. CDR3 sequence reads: CATSRELGGLTYEQYF. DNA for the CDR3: TGTGCCACCAGCAGAGAGTTGGGGGGGCTCACCTACGAGCAGTACTTC.